The TCR beta chain under discussion was sequenced for a study of blood T cell repertoires in COVID-19. About the study: T cells, B-cell-depleted T cells, or PBMCs provided the cDNA or gDNA that served as material.

Allocation to cohorts depended on clinical history reported by the participants. Per the study methods: Nucleated cell number was recorded as an estimate derived from reference gene primer amplification. Clones were read by immunoSEQ multiplex PCR, and TCRdb kept only the in-frame ones, dropping some. V and J calls plus clone size are reproduced from that table; the DNA served to infer D and trimming. Among 250,000 to 350,000 clones listed, approximately 92% were seen once. The sample comprised PBMCs or T cells enriched from blood (not recorded which). The sequence came from a woman in her 30s who had recovered from COVID-19.

CDR3 amino acids: CASSPVTGANYGYTF. The CDR3 region has the DNA TGCGCCAGCAGCCCTGTGACAGGGGCTAACTATGGCTACACCTTC. The chain uses TRBV5-1 and TRBJ1-2, with 8 nucleotides matching TRBD1. The CDR3 is 15 residues long. Germline trimming cut 4 bases from V and 0 bases from J; bases unmatched to any gene: 5. Germline CDR1 is SGHRS and CDR2 is YFSETQ.